This entry describes one T cell receptor (beta chain). V lost 3 bases to trimming and J lost 0 bases, with 23 bases between them. CDR1 and CDR2 from the germline V gene are SGDLS and YYNGEE. The CDR3 runs to 19 residues. Authors' analysis steps: It was from reference gene primer amplification that nucleated cell counts were estimated. Profiled with immunoSEQ multiplex PCR; TCRdb holds only in-frame clones, not every one. The V and J calls and clone size come from that table; D and trimming were worked out from the DNA. The sample lists tens of thousands of clones, around 87% occurring once. This entry comes from a study of blood T cell repertoires in COVID-19. Study overall: Acute and convalescent COVID-19 samples came from the United States, Italy and Spain. T cells, B-cell-depleted T cells, or PBMCs provided the cDNA or gDNA that served as material.

The clonotype comes from a human donor in a cohort sampled during active COVID-19. This chain joins TRBV9 and TRBJ2-3; maybe TRBD2 (6 bases). Sequencing was performed on peripheral blood. CDR3 coding DNA: TGTGCCAGCAGCGCCCGTCGGGGCGGGGCCCTCCCTAGCACAGATACGCAGTATTTT. As protein: CASSARRGGALPSTDTQYF.